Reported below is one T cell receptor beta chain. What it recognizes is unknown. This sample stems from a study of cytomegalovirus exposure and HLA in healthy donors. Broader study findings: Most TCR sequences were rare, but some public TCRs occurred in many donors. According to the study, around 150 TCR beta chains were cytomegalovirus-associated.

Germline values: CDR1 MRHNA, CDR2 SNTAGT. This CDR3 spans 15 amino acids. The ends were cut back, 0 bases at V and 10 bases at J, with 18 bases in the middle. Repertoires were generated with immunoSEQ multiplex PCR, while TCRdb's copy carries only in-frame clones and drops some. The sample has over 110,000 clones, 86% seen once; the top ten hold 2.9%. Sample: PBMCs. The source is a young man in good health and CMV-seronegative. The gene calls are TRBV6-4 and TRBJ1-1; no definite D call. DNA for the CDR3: TGTGCCAGCAGTGACTCTGGCTCCCCGGGTAGAGGAGCTTTCTTT. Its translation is CASSDSGSPGRGAFF.